These T cell receptor beta chains were read from a single sample in a study of T cell responses to AZD1222 COVID-19 vaccine. This table comes from immunoSEQ multiplex PCR, and its TCRdb copy is limited to in-frame clones, with some not included. This repertoire shows about 140,000 clones, around 88% found once; its top ten account for approximately 3.7%. Sequenced here: peripheral blood, sampled on day 0 of AZD1222 vaccination. All receptors derive from an adult in good health. The conserved cysteine and the conserved F or W are not part of the CDR3 here.

v_call,j_call,cdr3_aa
TRBV6-1,TRBJ2-4,ASSEATRVKNIQY
TRBV7-8,TRBJ1-5,ASSLAGQGRPQH
TRBV15,TRBJ1-4,ATSRRSGTGGEKLF
TRBV3-1/TRBV3-2,TRBJ1-5,ASSRLSGAPQH
TRBV5-1,TRBJ2-1,ASSLGRERSEQF
TRBV5-1,TRBJ1-5,ASSLGTGNQPQH
TRBV18,TRBJ1-2,ASANRQNGYT
TRBV4-2,TRBJ1-2,ASSQEGGVHGYT
TRBV6-5,TRBJ2-7,ASSYGSGTQY
TRBV9,TRBJ2-2,ASSGLLAGGPRYTGELF
TRBV30,TRBJ1-1,AWSISLMNTEAF
TRBV6-2/TRBV6-3,TRBJ1-1,ASSRFWTGGPEAF
TRBV9,TRBJ1-2,ASSPQGMSSYGYT
TRBV3-1/TRBV3-2,TRBJ1-4,ASSQSGQPLGGEKLF
TRBV6-2/TRBV6-3,TRBJ2-3,ASSPGLAALDTQY
TRBV4-2,TRBJ1-2,ASSEGDGQTHYGYT
TRBV7-9,TRBJ2-5,ASSLTRPGLSREAQY
TRBV19,TRBJ2-2,ASSIYIGGTGELF
TRBV3-1/TRBV3-2,TRBJ2-2,ASSHWGDTGELF
TRBV6-1,TRBJ1-1,ASSERQGGSTEAF
TRBV28,TRBJ1-1,ASSSPTGVGYTEAF
TRBV7-2,TRBJ1-1,ASSSPGGRGTEAF
TRBV6-6,TRBJ1-1,ASSGSGALGGEAF
TRBV5-6,TRBJ1-3,ASSLEGRGEDTIY
TRBV6-5,TRBJ2-1,ASSRWREASREQF
TRBV4-3,TRBJ2-3,ASSHLGAGSPDTQY
TRBV28,TRBJ1-2,ATRGRVPYGYT
TRBV19,TRBJ1-1,ASIAGTEAF
TRBV5-5,TRBJ1-5,ASSLPGQGAGQPQH
TRBV24-1,TRBJ1-5,AIGQGSNQPQH
TRBV4-1,TRBJ2-1,ASSQGTSGSDEQF
TRBV7-9,TRBJ1-2,ASSLRGEGYGYT
TRBV7-2,TRBJ2-3,ASSLNWAESTDTQY
TRBV5-6,TRBJ1-1,ASSSTENTEAF
TRBV6-1,TRBJ1-6,ASSDSGSSPLH
TRBV5-1,TRBJ2-1,ASSSGFGDEQF
TRBV5-6,TRBJ1-3,ASSLYATSGNTIY